The 32 T cell receptor beta chains reported below all come from one sample, sequenced in a study of blood T cell repertoires in COVID-19. The repertoire was sequenced with immunoSEQ multiplex PCR; TCRdb's copy has only in-frame clones and lacks some. The data show about 200,000 clones, about 85% seen once. The sequencing input was peripheral blood. All receptors come from a woman older than 75 with acute or convalescent COVID-19.

J is TRBJ2-1 and V is TRBV6-5; 15 bases are shared with TRBD2. The CDR3 has 15 amino acids. Trimming took 6 bases from V and 3 from J; bases not matched to a gene: 0. Germline V gives CDR1 MNHEY, CDR2 SVGAGI. The CDR3 loop reads CASRGLAGGYNEQFF. The CDR3 bases are TGTGCCAGCAGGGGACTAGCGGGAGGCTACAATGAGCAGTTCTTC.

The gene calls are TRBV6-5 and TRBJ2-7; 9 bases are a match to TRBD1. The CDR3 has 13 residues. The germline V gene encodes CDR1 MNHEY and CDR2 SVGAGI. V lost 6 bases, J lost 2 bases, and 2 bases stayed unmatched. CDR3 region: CASRRTGAYEQYF. Written as DNA, the CDR3 is TGTGCCAGCAGGAGGACAGGGGCCTACGAGCAGTACTTC.

V gene TRBV6-5 combines with J gene TRBJ2-7; 7 bases are a match to TRBD1. In germline, CDR1 is MNHEY, CDR2 SVGAGI. V lost 6 bases and J lost 4; bases outside the gene matches: 6. The CDR3 runs 13 residues. CDR3 DNA: TGTGCCAGCAGGAGGACAGGAGGATACGAGCAGTACTTC. It yields the protein CASRRTGGYEQYF.

J is TRBJ2-3 and V is TRBV28; no clear D. The CDR3 is 14 residues long. CDR1 and CDR2 from the germline V gene are MDHEN and SYDVKM. Deletions cut 7 bases from V and 2 bases from J, with 13 bases between. The CDR3 spells CASISLPLTDTQYF. The CDR3 coding sequence is TGTGCCAGCATTTCCCTCCCACTCACAGATACGCAGTATTTT.

The count of this clone is one. The genes are TRBV3-1 (or the pseudogene TRBV3-2) and TRBJ2-1; 10 bases align to TRBD2. The J segment lost 9 bases and the V segment lost 3 bases, leaving 11 bases of the junction unmatched. In germline, CDR1 is LGHDT, CDR2 YNNKEL (reference sequence). The CDR3 length is 16 residues. The CDR3: CASSHPASGSLGEQFF. Written as DNA, the CDR3 is TGTGCCAGCAGCCACCCAGCTAGCGGGAGTCTTGGTGAGCAGTTCTTC.

The CDR3 coding sequence is TGTGCCAGCAATACAGGAATGAACACTGAAGCTTTCTTT. As protein: CASNTGMNTEAFF. J is TRBJ1-1 and V is TRBV28, with a tentative D call TRBD1 (5 bases). Germline lookup yields CDR1 MDHEN and CDR2 SYDVKM. Trimming removed 7 bases at V and 0 bases at J, with 9 bases between. This CDR3 is 13 amino acids long.

The chain links TRBV6-1 to TRBJ1-5, with 7 bases fitting TRBD1. J gave up 1 base and V 0 bases, and 9 bases lay outside the gene matches. Per the germline V gene, CDR1 is MNHNS and CDR2 is SASEGT. CDR3 size: 18 residues. The CDR3 region is CASSEARWWGQSNQPQHF. The CDR3 DNA reads as TGTGCCAGCAGTGAAGCGCGTTGGTGGGGACAGAGCAATCAGCCCCAGCATTTT.

This sequence joins TRBV19 and TRBJ1-1, with a possible D match to TRBD1 (6 bases). Looked up from germline, CDR1 is LNHDA and CDR2 is SQIVND (reference sequence). This CDR3 contains 14 residues. Trimming removed 0 bases from V and 5 bases from J, with 10 bases in between. This chain's CDR3 is CASSIDQGPTEAFF. The CDR3 DNA is TGTGCCAGTAGTATAGACCAGGGGCCAACTGAAGCTTTCTTT.

This clone has just one count. The chain couples TRBV19 to TRBJ1-1; D call uncertain. Germline-derived CDR1 and CDR2 are LNHDA and SQIVND (reference sequence). V lost 5 bases and J lost 8, with 15 bases in between. The CDR3 runs to 13 residues. The CDR3 protein is CASSPREGREAFF. The CDR3 bases are TGTGCCAGTAGTCCTCGAGAAGGGAGGGAAGCTTTCTTT.

The V gene is TRBV2, the J gene TRBJ2-1, with D hard to call. V was trimmed by 5 bases and J by 0 bases, leaving 11 bases between them. Germline CDR1 reads SNHLY; CDR2 reads FYNNEI. CDR3 length equals 15 residues. In DNA form, the CDR3 reads TGTGCCAGCAGTTCCTCAGGAAACTCCTACAATGAGCAGTTCTTC. Residues: CASSSSGNSYNEQFF.

This clone was counted only a few times. Other DNA sequences within the sample encode an identical CDR3. The chain is built from TRBV30 and TRBJ1-2; 7 nucleotides align to TRBD1. The V gene's germline CDR1 is GTSNPN and CDR2 SVGIG (reference sequence). The CDR3 totals 13 residues. V trimming: 0 bases; J trimming: 4 bases; junction bases outside the gene matches: 2. The CDR3 DNA follows: TGTGCCTGGAGTGTCCAGGGGGGCTATGGCTACACCTTC. Encoded protein: CAWSVQGGYGYTF.

The genes are TRBV10-3 and TRBJ2-7; 9 positions agree with TRBD2. CDR3 length: 13 residues. V shed 5 bases and J 5 bases; nucleotides not matched to a gene: 4. The V gene's germline CDR1 is ENHRY and CDR2 SYGVKD. For the CDR3, the DNA is TGTGCCATCAGTTTAGCGGGAGTGAACGAGCAGTACTTC. Translating it yields CAISLAGVNEQYF.

V gene TRBV10-3 combines with J gene TRBJ1-1; 7 bases align to TRBD1. From germline, CDR1 is ENHRY and CDR2 SYGVKD. This CDR3 has 15 amino acids. With 5 bases clipped from V and 4 bases from J, the junction kept 10 bases outside the gene matches. As DNA, the CDR3 is TGTGCCATCAGTCAGAGCAGGGGGTCTGGCACTGAAGCTTTCTTT. Amino acid sequence: CAISQSRGSGTEAFF.

The rearrangement joins TRBV5-4 to TRBJ1-6; D is possibly TRBD1 (6 bases). Germline-derived CDR1 and CDR2 are SGHNT and YYREEE (reference sequence). Trimming removed 4 bases from V and 9 bases from J, with 23 bases in between. The CDR3 totals 17 residues. The CDR3 sequence: CASSPEPGHASGSPLHF. CDR3 in DNA: TGTGCCAGCAGCCCCGAACCGGGACACGCATCCGGTTCACCCCTCCACTTT. Full variable domain (missing parts from reference TRBV5-4 and TRBJ1-6): ETGVTQSPTHLIKTRGQQVTLRCSSQSGHNTVSWYQQALGQGPQFIFQYYREEENGRGNFPPRFSGLQFPNYSSELNVNALELDDSALYLCASSPEPGHASGSPLHFGNGTRLTVT.

CDR3 in DNA: TGTGCCAGCAGCCAAGCTACCCGCTCTGAGCAGTTCTTC. This encodes CASSQATRSEQFF. The chain recombines TRBV14 with TRBJ2-1; D unresolved. The CDR3 extends over 13 amino acids. Germline V lookup: CDR1 SGHDN, CDR2 FVKESK. The ends were cut back, 1 base at V and 9 bases at J, with 10 bases in the middle.

The chain joins TRBV5-4 to TRBJ2-1; no clear D gene. V lost 4 bases and J lost 7, with 9 bases in between. CDR1 is SGHNT and CDR2 is YYREEE in the germline V gene (reference sequence). The CDR3 contains 12 residues. Here the CDR3 DNA reads TGTGCCAGCAGCCTAGATCGGAATGAGCAGTTCTTC. This sequence encodes CASSLDRNEQFF.

This chain uses TRBV5-1 with TRBJ2-7; a weak D match, TRBD2 (6 bases). The CDR3 totals 15 residues. Germline V lookup: CDR1 SGHRS, CDR2 YFSETQ. Trimming took 0 bases from V and 0 from J, leaving 10 bases between them. The CDR3 loop reads CASSLVGSPSYEQYF. CDR3 nucleotides: TGCGCCAGCAGCTTGGTCGGGAGCCCCTCCTACGAGCAGTACTTC.

CDR3 bases: TGTGCCAGCAGTCCCGGGACTAGCGGACTCCAAGAGACCCAGTACTTC. It yields the protein CASSPGTSGLQETQYF. The chain carries TRBV7-8 and TRBJ2-5; 11 nucleotides align to TRBD2. Germline V gene lookup returns CDR1 SGHVS and CDR2 FQNEAQ. With V trimmed by 6 bases and J by 1 base, 7 bases remained unmatched. The CDR3 contains 16 residues.

This chain joins TRBV24-1 and TRBJ2-3, with 14 bases lining up with TRBD2. The CDR3 consists of 17 residues. The V and J ends lost 4 bases and 4 bases, in that order; junction bases with no gene match: 6. Germline V gene sequence: CDR1 KGHDR, CDR2 SFDVKD. The CDR3 bases are TGTGCCACCAGTGACCCTGGGACTAGCGGGAGCCCAGATACGCAGTATTTT. This gives the protein CATSDPGTSGSPDTQYF.

This clone occurred once. The chain is built from TRBV5-1 and TRBJ1-1; D might be TRBD1 (5 bases). The CDR3 spans 15 residues. Trimming took off 0 bases at V and 0 bases at J, with 9 bases between the two ends. Germline CDR1 is SGHRS and CDR2 is YFSETQ. The CDR3 here is CASSLVAGVNTEAFF. For the CDR3, the DNA is TGCGCCAGCAGCTTGGTCGCGGGGGTGAACACTGAAGCTTTCTTT.

V and J are TRBV9 and TRBJ1-5, with 10 bases matching TRBD1. CDR3 length: 18 residues. V dropped 3 bases and J dropped 3; count of bases not matched to a gene: 12. Germline V gene data show CDR1 as SGDLS and CDR2 as YYNGEE. The CDR3 DNA is TGTGCCAGCAGCGCAGGGACAGGGGAGATGGGAGTCAATCAGCCCCAGCATTTT. It encodes CASSAGTGEMGVNQPQHF.

The chain employs TRBV5-1 and TRBJ2-7; D not certain. The CDR3 runs 14 residues. Trimming shortened V by 2 bases and J by 2 bases, and 11 bases separated the two germline ends. In germline, CDR1 is SGHRS, CDR2 YFSETQ. The CDR3 bases are TGCGCCAGCAGCTTCGGCCAGGAAACCTACGAGCAGTACTTC. Its protein product is CASSFGQETYEQYF.

This chain uses TRBV7-2 with TRBJ1-6; D may be TRBD1 (6 bases). CDR3 length: 14 residues. The ends were cut back, 5 bases at V and 5 bases at J, with 10 bases in the middle. Germline CDR1 reads SGHTA; CDR2 reads FQGNSA. For the CDR3, the DNA is TGTGCCAGCAGCGGGACAACAAATAATTCACCCCTCCACTTT. It encodes CASSGTTNNSPLHF.

V gene TRBV19 combines with J gene TRBJ2-7, with 10 positions matching TRBD1. This CDR3 has 16 amino acids. Trimming at V came to 5 bases and at J to 6 bases, leaving 13 bases not matched to a gene. Germline CDR1 reads LNHDA; CDR2 reads SQIVND (reference sequence). CDR3 in DNA: TGTGCCAGTAGTGCCTCCGGGACAGGGGCCTTCAGCGAGCAGTACTTC. It translates to CASSASGTGAFSEQYF.

The chain couples TRBV5-1 to TRBJ2-5; 13 bases agree with TRBD2. The CDR3 sequence is 17 residues long. V lost 0 bases and J lost 5; bases outside the gene matches: 7. Germline-derived CDR1 and CDR2 are SGHRS and YFSETQ. CDR3 sequence: CASSLATSGRAAETQYF. CDR3 in DNA: TGCGCCAGCAGCTTGGCAACTAGCGGGAGGGCCGCGGAGACCCAGTACTTC.

This chain uses TRBV3-1 (or the pseudogene TRBV3-2) with TRBJ2-7, with TRBD1 identical over 7 bases. The CDR3 contains 15 residues. From germline, CDR1 is LGHDT and CDR2 YNNKEL (reference sequence). J gave up 3 bases and V 0 bases, and 5 bases lay outside the gene matches. Here the CDR3 reads CASSQDMAGGYEQYF. Here the CDR3 DNA reads TGTGCCAGCAGCCAAGATATGGCAGGGGGCTACGAGCAGTACTTC.

With respect to this clone: An end of the junction differs from the germline gene, which may be a read error. J is TRBJ2-7 and V is TRBV28; 9 nucleotides agree with TRBD1. Germline V CDR1 and CDR2: MDHEN, SYDVKM. CDR3 size: 13 residues. The CDR3 loop reads CASGHFFWDRANF. In nucleotides, the CDR3 is TGTGCCAGCGGACACTTCTTCTGGGACAGGGCAAACTTC.

This chain connects TRBV6-6 to TRBJ2-3; perhaps TRBD1 as D (5 bases). V lost 2 bases and J 0 bases, leaving 12 bases between the germline ends. Per germline, CDR1 MNHNY and CDR2 SVGAGI (reference sequence). The CDR3 runs to 16 residues. The CDR3 nucleotides are TGTGCCAGCAGTTACCTGCCAGGGTCTAGCACAGATACGCAGTATTTT. Its translation is CASSYLPGSSTDTQYF.

The CDR3 DNA is TGTGCCAGCAGCTTAGCCGCCGGGACAGGTCAAGAGACCCAGTACTTC. The encoded protein is CASSLAAGTGQETQYF. The V gene is TRBV7-9, the J gene TRBJ2-5, with 8 bases matching TRBD1. The CDR3 is 16 residues long. The trim removed 0 bases at V and 2 bases at J, leaving 5 bases unmatched. Looked up from germline, CDR1 is SEHNR and CDR2 is FQNEAQ (reference sequence).

This rearrangement joins TRBV4-1 to TRBJ2-1; 8 nucleotides match TRBD2. This CDR3 spans 17 amino acids. CDR1 and CDR2 from the germline V gene are MGHRA and YSYEKL. V gave up 0 bases and J gave up 4 bases; unmatched junction bases: 8. The CDR3: CASSQEGRAGAYNEQFF. For the CDR3, the DNA is TGCGCCAGCAGCCAAGAGGGTAGAGCGGGAGCTTACAATGAGCAGTTCTTC.

The V gene is TRBV28, the J gene TRBJ2-7, with TRBD2 matching 8 bases. V lost 7 bases, J lost 6 bases, and 11 bases stayed unmatched. Germline V gene data show CDR1 as MDHEN and CDR2 as SYDVKM. CDR3 length equals 14 residues. The CDR3 DNA reads as TGTGCCAGCACCGGGGGCGGGAGGTCTGGCGAGCAGTACTTC. Translating it yields CASTGGGRSGEQYF.

This chain links TRBV2 with TRBJ1-5, with a possible D match to TRBD1 (5 bases). Per germline, CDR1 SNHLY and CDR2 FYNNEI. V was shortened by 2 bases and J by 4 bases, with 12 bases between the two germline ends. The CDR3 is made up of 15 amino acids. CDR3 residues: CASSELGGENQPQHF. The CDR3 nucleotides are TGTGCCAGCAGTGAATTGGGGGGGGAAAATCAGCCCCAGCATTTT.